This section outlines one TCR beta chain sequence together with its context. Antigen unknown. The data stem from a study of graft-versus-host responses after intestinal transplantation. Study context: Tacrolimus and steroids were given for about 3 years to all recipients after anti-thymocyte globulin induction. Findings and caveats of the study: Recipient marrow held GvH clones, some first seen in ileum or blood.

The assay was immunoSEQ multiplex PCR, and TCRdb's table has in-frame clones only and misses some. The sample shows under 75,000 clones, 85% to 90% of them seen only once. Trimming cost V 2 bases and J 3 bases; bases outside gene matches: 6. This CDR3 region has 16 residues. Germline V gives CDR1 SGHAT, CDR2 FQDESV (reference sequence). The sample in question was unstimulated CD8+ T cells sorted from spleen or lymph node cells, obtained before transplant. The receptor comes from a human donor who was the organ donor for an intestinal transplant. This chain connects TRBV11-1 to TRBJ2-1; 8 positions agree with TRBD2. The CDR3 sequence is CASSLNGGGYYNEQFF. For the CDR3, the DNA is TGTGCCAGCAGCTTAAATGGCGGGGGGTACTACAATGAGCAGTTCTTC.